A selection of T cell receptor beta chains follows, all from one sample in a study of human T cells and chemical hapten exposure. TCRdb re-analysed the RACE reads in MiXCR, keeping a single row per CDR3 protein. The sample shows approximately 97,000 distinct CDR3 sequences, about an eighth of them seen only once. The material sequenced was whole blood, taken in connection with sensitization to the hapten diphenylcyclopropenone (DPC). These receptors all come from a woman aged 35 to 49 with alopecia areata. Some clones in this sample may be carry-over from other donors' samples. The CDR3 runs from the conserved cysteine through the conserved F or W. D genes are given only for firm matches. Some rows have no size entry. The others give once, few or many, or a class for an expanded clone.

v_gene	d_gene	abundance	j_gene	CDR3nt	CDR3aa
TRBV18	.	.	TRBJ2-7	TGTGCCAGCTCACCCGACGACGAGCAGTACTTC	CASSPDDEQYF
TRBV29-1	.	few	TRBJ2-1	TGCAGCGTTGACCCCGGGGGCGATGAGCAGTTCTTC	CSVDPGGDEQFF
TRBV5-1	TRBD1	.	TRBJ2-7	TGCGCCAGCAGTTCGTCGGGACAGGCCTACGAGCAGTACTTC	CASSSSGQAYEQYF
TRBV20-1	.	few	TRBJ1-1	TGCAGTGCTAGAGATCCCCAGGGAGTAATGAACACTGAAGCTTTCTTT	CSARDPQGVMNTEAFF
TRBV11-2	.	.	TRBJ2-7	TGTGCCAGCAGCTTAGAAAGGCAGACCGAGTACGAGCAGTACTTC	CASSLERQTEYEQYF
TRBV6-1	.	.	TRBJ1-2	TGTGCCAGCAGTGAAGCGCAGGGCACTAACTATGGCTACACCTTC	CASSEAQGTNYGYTF
TRBV10-3	.	many	TRBJ1-1	TGTGCCATCAGTGAGTCGATCCAAAATGAAGCTTTCTTT	CAISESIQNEAFF
TRBV21-1	.	many	TRBJ1-3	TGTGCCAGGCCCGGAAGAGGGTCGGGAAACACCATATATTTT	CARPGRGSGNTIYF
TRBV3-1	.	few	TRBJ2-2	TGTGCCAGCAGCCAAGACGTCGGGGAGCTGTTTTTT	CASSQDVGELFF
TRBV18	.	many	TRBJ1-2	TGTGCCAGCTCACCAATCCCAGATGGCTACACCTTC	CASSPIPDGYTF
TRBV5-1	.	many	TRBJ1-1	TGCGCCAGCAGCTTGGAAGGGATGAACACTGAAGCTTTCTTT	CASSLEGMNTEAFF
TRBV6-6	.	.	TRBJ2-7	TGTGCCAGCAGACAGACGACAGGACCCAATTACGAGCAGTACTTC	CASRQTTGPNYEQYF
TRBV21-1	.	few	TRBJ1-1	TGTGCCAGCAGCAGGCACAGGGTCCCCTCCTCCACTGAAGCTTTCTTT	CASSRHRVPSSTEAFF
TRBV10-2	.	.	TRBJ2-5	TGCGCCAGCAGTGAAGGGGAGACCCAGTACTTC	CASSEGETQYF
TRBV4-1	.	few	TRBJ1-2	TGCGCCAGCAGCCAAGTGTCCGAGGGCTATGGCTACACCTTC	CASSQVSEGYGYTF
TRBV5-4	.	.	TRBJ2-1	TGTGCCAGCAGTTTTGACTCCGGTGAGCAGTTCTTC	CASSFDSGEQFF
TRBV7-9	.	many	TRBJ1-1	TGTGCCAGCAGCTTCCCAGGGAAATTGAACACTGAAGCTTTCTTT	CASSFPGKLNTEAFF
TRBV7-9	TRBD1	.	TRBJ1-6	TGTGCCAGCAGCTTCGACAGGGGTGCCTATAATTCACCCCTCCACTTT	CASSFDRGAYNSPLHF
TRBV18	TRBD1	many	TRBJ2-7	TGTGCCAGCTCCCAACAGGGGATGAACGAGCAGTACTTC	CASSQQGMNEQYF
TRBV12-3/TRBV12-4	TRBD2	few	TRBJ2-1	TGTGCCAGCAGTTTTCCTAGCGGGGGGCAGGGGAATGAGCAGTTCTTC	CASSFPSGGQGNEQFF
TRBV7-2	.	.	TRBJ2-4	TGTGCCAGCAGCTCGACCGGGACAGCCAAAAACATTCAGTACTTC	CASSSTGTAKNIQYF
TRBV12-3/TRBV12-4	.	many	TRBJ2-5	TGTGCCAGCAGTCGCCCGGGGAGCCAAGAGACCCAGTACTTC	CASSRPGSQETQYF
TRBV6-1	.	few	TRBJ1-2	TGTGCCAGCAGTGTCGACGGATCATATGGCTACACCTTC	CASSVDGSYGYTF
TRBV4-2	TRBD2	few	TRBJ2-1	TGTGCCAGCAGCCAAGACGGGGCGGGGGCCTACAATGAGCAGTTCTTC	CASSQDGAGAYNEQFF
TRBV6-5	.	many	TRBJ1-1	TGTGCCAGCAGGCCGGGAACTAACACTGAAGCTTTCTTT	CASRPGTNTEAFF
TRBV18	.	.	TRBJ1-5	TGTGCCAGCTCACCACCCTCTGCGGGGTTAGGTCAGCCCCAGCATTTT	CASSPPSAGLGQPQHF
TRBV29-1	.	.	TRBJ1-1	TGCAGCGGTCTGGGCACTGAAGCTTTCTTT	CSGLGTEAFF